What follows are 27 T cell receptor beta chains derived from one specimen sequenced in a study of cytomegalovirus exposure and HLA in healthy donors. Both 60 Vbeta primers and 13 Jbeta primers went into the PCR. Here immunoSEQ multiplex PCR was the method, and the copy in TCRdb shows in-frame clones only, minus some. The sample consists of roughly 190,000 clones, 62% of them appearing once. The sample comprised PBMCs. The receptors were sampled from a man aged 40-49 years in good health and CMV-seronegative.

The rearrangement joins TRBV6-1 to TRBJ2-1; D is perhaps TRBD2 (5 bases). V gave up 1 base and J gave up 12 bases, with 13 bases separating them. The CDR3 is made up of 13 amino acids. CDR1 and CDR2 (germline): MNHNS, SASEGT. The CDR3: CASSEERAVGQFF. The CDR3, as DNA: TGTGCCAGCAGTGAAGAGAGAGCGGTGGGGCAGTTCTTC.

This chain uses TRBV27 with TRBJ2-2; 10 bases map to TRBD1. CDR1 and CDR2 from the germline V gene are MNHEY and SMNVEV (reference sequence). The CDR3 covers 14 residues. After removal of 6 bases from V and 3 bases from J, the junction contained 1 base not matched to a gene. Here the CDR3 reads CASRTGGDTGELFF. The DNA for the CDR3 is TGTGCCAGCAGGACAGGGGGCGACACCGGGGAGCTGTTTTTT.

This sequence joins TRBV10-3 and TRBJ2-7, with 7 bases matching TRBD1. The CDR3 runs 14 residues. V dropped 7 bases and J dropped 5; count of bases not matched to a gene: 11. Germline assignment: CDR1 ENHRY and CDR2 SYGVKD. CDR3 bases: TGTGCCATCACAGCGACAGGGTTAGGGAACGAGCAGTACTTC. Amino acid sequence: CAITATGLGNEQYF.

The rearrangement links TRBV23-1 to TRBJ2-7; 8 bases line up with TRBD1. TRBV23-1 is given ORF status, its function remaining uncertain. The CDR3 loop spans 16 amino acids. The ends lost 0 bases at V and 0 bases at J; junction bases unmatched: 4. In DNA form, the CDR3 reads TGCGCCAGCAGTCAATCGCGGGACAGGAGCTCCTACGAGCAGTACTTC. Translating it yields CASSQSRDRSSYEQYF.

This chain uses TRBV29-1 with TRBJ2-2, with TRBD2 identical over 11 bases. The CDR3 is 15 residues long. Germline-derived CDR1 and CDR2 are SQVTM and ANQGSEA. V trimming: 5 bases; J trimming: 4 bases; junction bases outside the gene matches: 6. CDR3 residues: CSVPTSGAITGELFF. In DNA form, the CDR3 reads TGCAGCGTTCCGACTAGCGGGGCCATCACCGGGGAGCTGTTTTTT.

The chain has TRBV10-2 and TRBJ2-7; D is uncertain. Germline V gene data show CDR1 as WSHSY and CDR2 as SAAADI. Trimming pared 7 bases from V and 5 bases from J, leaving 12 bases between. The CDR3 extends over 12 amino acids. In DNA, the CDR3 is TGCGCCAGCACTCAACTGGGCAACGAGCAGTACTTC. Protein: CASTQLGNEQYF.

This sequence joins TRBV5-1 and TRBJ2-1; 7 bases map to TRBD2. Trimming at V came to 3 bases and at J to 7 bases, leaving 31 bases not matched to a gene. CDR3 length: 22 amino acids. CDR1 is SGHRS, CDR2 YFSETQ, per germline. DNA for the CDR3: TGCGCCAGCAGCTCGGACGGAGCTCTACGCGGGAGTCCGGGCCGCTTACGGAATGAGCAGTTCTTC. Amino acid sequence: CASSSDGALRGSPGRLRNEQFF.

The CDR3 is CASSWDKNTGELFF. As DNA, the CDR3 is TGTGCCAGCAGCTGGGACAAGAACACCGGGGAGCTGTTTTTT. V is TRBV7-9 and J is TRBJ2-2, with D perhaps matching TRBD1 (6 bases). CDR3 size: 14 residues. Germline V gives CDR1 SEHNR, CDR2 FQNEAQ (reference sequence). Trimming pared 4 bases from V and 1 base from J, leaving 7 bases between.

The chain employs TRBV19 and TRBJ2-3, with D perhaps TRBD2 (6 bases). The V gene's germline CDR1 is LNHDA and CDR2 SQIVND (reference sequence). Between the trimmed V and J ends, which lost 3 bases and 1 base, there was a span of 11 bases. CDR3 size: 15 residues. The CDR3 DNA is TGTGCCAGTAGTATGGGGGACTTGGGCACAGATACGCAGTATTTT. Its translation: CASSMGDLGTDTQYF.

The rearrangement uses TRBV7-2 and TRBJ2-1, with TRBD2 matching 9 bases. The CDR3 extends over 17 amino acids. Germline V gives CDR1 SGHTA, CDR2 FQGNSA. After removal of 5 bases from V and 6 bases from J, the junction contained 14 bases not matched to a gene. The CDR3 protein is CASSRSSGTRRANEQFF. CDR3 nucleotides: TGTGCCAGCAGCCGATCTAGCGGGACTCGAAGGGCCAATGAGCAGTTCTTC.

This clone was seen more than once but under ten times. This chain joins TRBV5-1 and TRBJ2-2, with a tentative D call TRBD2 (5 bases). The CDR3 runs to 14 residues. Trimming pared 0 bases from V and 6 bases from J, leaving 9 bases between. The V gene's germline CDR1 is SGHRS and CDR2 YFSETQ. This CDR3 is CASSLGLYAGELFF. In DNA, the CDR3 is TGCGCCAGCAGCTTGGGACTATACGCCGGGGAGCTGTTTTTT.

This clone was seen only a few times. J is TRBJ2-7 and V is TRBV6-5, with 10 bases identical to TRBD2. Germline CDR1 MNHEY, CDR2 SVGAGI. The CDR3 is 15 residues long. V was pared by 6 bases and J by 6 bases, with 11 bases of the junction left unmatched. The CDR3 is CASRETAGTSAEQYF. For the CDR3, the DNA is TGTGCCAGCAGAGAGACGGCCGGGACTAGCGCCGAGCAGTACTTC.

This sequence joins TRBV30 and TRBJ2-7, with TRBD2 matching over 10 bases. Losses at the gene ends were 4 bases for V and 0 bases for J; bases not matched to a gene: 12. The CDR3 runs to 17 residues. Germline V CDR1 and CDR2: GTSNPN, SVGIG (reference sequence). The CDR3 DNA follows: TGTGCCTGGATAGGGAAGCGGGGGGGCCGGGGCTCCTACGAGCAGTACTTC. Its protein is CAWIGKRGGRGSYEQYF.

This rearrangement joins TRBV5-4 to TRBJ2-5; D unclear. Germline CDR1 and CDR2: SGHNT and YYREEE (reference sequence). There are 14 residues in the CDR3. V gave up 6 bases and J gave up 0 bases, with 12 bases separating them. The CDR3 spells CASTEEKYQETQYF. In nucleotides, the CDR3 is TGTGCCAGCACCGAGGAGAAGTACCAAGAGACCCAGTACTTC.

This clone was seen a handful of times. Written as DNA, the CDR3 is TGTGCCAGCAGTTACCGTTACAGGGGGGTTAATCAGCCCCAGCATTTT. Its translation: CASSYRYRGVNQPQHF. This chain uses TRBV6-5 with TRBJ1-5; 8 nucleotides agree with TRBD1. The junction had 7 bases not matched to a gene; V was cut back by 2 bases and J by 4 bases. Germline lookup yields CDR1 MNHEY and CDR2 SVGAGI. This CDR3 has 16 residues.

The rearrangement links TRBV7-8 to TRBJ1-4; D gene uncertain. The CDR3 spans 14 residues. V was cut by 4 bases and J by 5 bases, with 11 bases left in between. The germline V gene has CDR1 SGHVS and CDR2 FQNEAQ. CDR3 sequence: CASSYRDTNEKLFF. The CDR3 DNA reads TGTGCCAGCAGCTACAGAGACACGAATGAAAAACTGTTTTTT. Combining the CDR3 with reference TRBV7-8 and TRBJ1-4 gives the whole variable domain GAGVSQSPRYKVAKRGQDVALRCDPISGHVSLFWYQQALGQGPEFLTYFQNEAQLDKSGLPSDRFFAERPEGSVSTLKIQRTQQEDSAVYLCASSYRDTNEKLFFGSGTQLSVL.

This clone was picked up one time. The DNA for the CDR3 is TGTGCCGTTATGGAGGGGACCATGAACACTGAAGCTTTCTTT. Encoded protein: CAVMEGTMNTEAFF. This chain joins TRBV6-4 and TRBJ1-1; D is perhaps TRBD1 (5 bases). The germline V and J ends were trimmed by 11 bases and 0 bases, with 16 bases remaining between them. Germline CDR1 reads MRHNA; CDR2 reads SNTAGT. CDR3 length equals 14 residues.

In its sample, this clone was seen a few times. The chain recombines TRBV6-1 with TRBJ2-1, with 11 bases aligning to TRBD1. The CDR3 runs to 15 residues. V was pared by 5 bases and J by 4 bases, with 4 bases of the junction left unmatched. Germline loops: CDR1 MNHNS, CDR2 SASEGT. CDR3 DNA sequence: TGTGCCAGCAGTAAAGGACAGGGGGCATACAATGAGCAGTTCTTC. It codes for CASSKGQGAYNEQFF.

The chain recombines TRBV27 with TRBJ2-5; 9 positions match TRBD1. The germline V gene has CDR1 MNHEY and CDR2 SMNVEV (reference sequence). J gave up 4 bases and V 0 bases, and 3 bases lay outside the gene matches. CDR3 length: 15 residues. The CDR3 region is CASSLSQGAGETQYF. CDR3 bases: TGTGCCAGCAGTTTATCACAGGGGGCAGGAGAGACCCAGTACTTC.

This clone showed up just a few times. J is TRBJ2-3 and V is TRBV5-6; 7 bases fit TRBD2. V was clipped by 2 bases and J by 2 bases; unmatched bases: 2. CDR1 SGHDT and CDR2 YYEEEE come from the germline V gene. The CDR3 extends over 14 amino acids. CDR3 protein: CASSFGGFTDTQYF. The CDR3 DNA sequence: TGTGCCAGCAGCTTCGGGGGGTTCACAGATACGCAGTATTTT.

The rearrangement joins TRBV5-1 to TRBJ1-6; 8 bases are shared with TRBD1. V was clipped by 9 bases and J by 0 bases; unmatched bases: 11. CDR1 and CDR2 (germline): SGHRS, YFSETQ. The CDR3 is 17 amino acids. CDR3: CATHKPGGSSYNSPLHF. The CDR3 DNA is TGCGCCACCCACAAACCAGGGGGCAGCTCCTATAATTCACCCCTCCACTTT.

This clone was seen just once. The chain employs TRBV5-1 and TRBJ2-7; the D gene is possibly TRBD2 (6 bases). CDR1 and CDR2 (germline): SGHRS, YFSETQ. The CDR3 runs to 14 residues. The V end was cut by 4 bases, the J end by 1 base, with 12 bases between. This CDR3 is CASSRGTRSYEQYF. The CDR3 DNA is TGCGCCAGCAGCAGAGGGACTCGGTCCTACGAGCAGTACTTC.

The rearrangement links TRBV2 to TRBJ2-2; 9 bases are shared with TRBD1. Trimming at V came to 6 bases and at J to 3 bases, leaving 5 bases not matched to a gene. Germline loops: CDR1 SNHLY, CDR2 FYNNEI. The CDR3 has 15 residues. Written as DNA, the CDR3 is TGTGCCAGCAGGGGACAGGGATCGGACACCGGGGAGCTGTTTTTT. The encoded protein is CASRGQGSDTGELFF.

The CDR3 loop reads CSVLTGAYEQYF. The CDR3, as DNA: TGCAGCGTTTTGACAGGGGCCTACGAGCAGTACTTC. J is TRBJ2-7 and V is TRBV29-1; 8 bases agree with TRBD1. The V and J ends lost 5 bases and 2 bases, in that order; junction bases with no gene match: 2. The CDR3 extends over 12 amino acids. Germline assignment: CDR1 SQVTM and CDR2 ANQGSEA.

This clone was detected a few times. The chain is built from TRBV6-5 and TRBJ2-3; 12 bases agree with TRBD2. The CDR3 is 15 amino acids. Per the germline V gene, CDR1 is MNHEY and CDR2 is SVGAGI. V lost 5 bases to trimming and J lost 6 bases; unmatched junction nucleotides: 6. In nucleotides, the CDR3 is TGTGCCAGCAGTAAGCTAGCGGGAGGGCCGGATACGCAGTATTTT. As protein: CASSKLAGGPDTQYF.

V is TRBV7-8 and J is TRBJ1-5, with D maybe TRBD1 (5 bases). V gave up 6 bases and J gave up 5 bases, with 11 bases separating them. Germline V gene sequence: CDR1 SGHVS, CDR2 FQNEAQ. This CDR3 region has 13 residues. CDR3 sequence (DNA): TGTGCCAGCAGTTCGCGACAGTATCAGCCCCAGCATTTT. It encodes CASSSRQYQPQHF.

V and J are TRBV5-1 and TRBJ2-5; TRBD1 agrees at 12 bases. The CDR3 totals 17 residues. CDR1 is SGHRS and CDR2 is YFSETQ in the germline V gene. The J segment lost 5 bases and the V segment lost 1 base, leaving 9 bases of the junction unmatched. The CDR3 DNA is TGCGCCAGCAGCTTGAGCTCGGGACAGGGGGCACGGGAGACCCAGTACTTC. Translating it yields CASSLSSGQGARETQYF.